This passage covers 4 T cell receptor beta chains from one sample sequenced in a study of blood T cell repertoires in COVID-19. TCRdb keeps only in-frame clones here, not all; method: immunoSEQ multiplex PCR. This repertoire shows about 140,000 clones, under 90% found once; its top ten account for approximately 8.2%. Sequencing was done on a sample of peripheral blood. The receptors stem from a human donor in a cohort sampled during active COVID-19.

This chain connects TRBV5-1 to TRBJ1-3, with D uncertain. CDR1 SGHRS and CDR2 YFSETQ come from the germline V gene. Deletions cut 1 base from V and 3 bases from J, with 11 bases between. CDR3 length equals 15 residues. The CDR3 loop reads CASSLNGVGGNTIYF. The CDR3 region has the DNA TGCGCCAGCAGCTTGAACGGTGTTGGTGGAAACACCATATATTTT.

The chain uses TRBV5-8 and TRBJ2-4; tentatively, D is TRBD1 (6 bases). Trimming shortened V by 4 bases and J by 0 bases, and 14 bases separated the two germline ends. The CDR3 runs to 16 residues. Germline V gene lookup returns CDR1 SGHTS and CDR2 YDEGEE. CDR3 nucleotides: TGTGCCAGCAGCGTAGGACAGCGTCTAGCCAAAAACATTCAGTACTTC. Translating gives CASSVGQRLAKNIQYF.

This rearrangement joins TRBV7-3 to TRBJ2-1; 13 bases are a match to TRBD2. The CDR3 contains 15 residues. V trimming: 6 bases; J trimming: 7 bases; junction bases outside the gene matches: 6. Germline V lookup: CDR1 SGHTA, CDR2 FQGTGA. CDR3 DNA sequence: TGTGCCAGCAGTAGACTAGCGGGAGGTGCTAATGAGCAGTTCTTC. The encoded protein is CASSRLAGGANEQFF.

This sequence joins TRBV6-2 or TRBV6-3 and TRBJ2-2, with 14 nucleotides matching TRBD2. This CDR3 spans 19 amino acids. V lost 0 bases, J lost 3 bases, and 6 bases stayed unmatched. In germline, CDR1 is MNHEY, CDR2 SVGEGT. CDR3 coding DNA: TGTGCCAGCAGTTACTCGAGACTAGCGGGAGGGCCGGACACCGGGGAGCTGTTTTTT. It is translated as CASSYSRLAGGPDTGELFF.